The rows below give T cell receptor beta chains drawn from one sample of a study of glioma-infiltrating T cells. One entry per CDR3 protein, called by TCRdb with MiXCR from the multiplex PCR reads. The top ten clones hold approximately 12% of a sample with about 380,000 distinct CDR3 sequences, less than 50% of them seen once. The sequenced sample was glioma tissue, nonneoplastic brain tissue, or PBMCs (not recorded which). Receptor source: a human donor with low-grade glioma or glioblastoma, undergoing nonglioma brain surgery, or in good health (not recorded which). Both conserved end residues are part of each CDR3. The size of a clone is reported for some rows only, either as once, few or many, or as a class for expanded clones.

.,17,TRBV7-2,CASSLVWLAGFAYEQYF
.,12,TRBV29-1,CSVYLYQETQYF
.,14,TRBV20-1,CSASLRGYTDTQYF
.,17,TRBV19,CASSSLWTGEGPYEQYF
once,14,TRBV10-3,CAISGSNSNQPQHF
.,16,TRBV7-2,CASSSRTGPSSYEQYF
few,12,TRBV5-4,CASSLAQDTQYF
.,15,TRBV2,CASREFRVRSYEQYF
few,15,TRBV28,CASSLRGSRNQPQHF
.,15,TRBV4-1,CASSQVAGGPNEQFF
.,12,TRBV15,CATSPLFAEQYF
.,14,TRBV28,CASSFETASDEQYF
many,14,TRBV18,CASSPPGRNTEAFF
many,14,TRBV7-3,CASSLGGQGDTQYF
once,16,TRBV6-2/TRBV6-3,CASSTPGLAAYSEQFF
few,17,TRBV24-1,CATSDPRDRGYTDTQYF
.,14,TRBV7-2,CASSIWTCLYGYTF
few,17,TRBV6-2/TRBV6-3,CASSVFLRGTADNEQFF
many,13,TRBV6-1,CASRARGDSEAFF
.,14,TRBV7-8,CASSAELGGYGYTF
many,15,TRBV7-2,CASSLGLAPQETQYF
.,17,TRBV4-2,CASSQGRLAGRRETQYF
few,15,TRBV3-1,CASSQGSAGGYGYTF
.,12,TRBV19,CATREGPYEQFF
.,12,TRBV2,CASGDRAYERYF
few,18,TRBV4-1,CASSQGPTLADSYNEQFF
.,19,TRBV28,CASRRPGQALSLSGNTIYF
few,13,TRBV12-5,CASGPPQGNEQFF
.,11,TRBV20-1,CRITSGSTQYF
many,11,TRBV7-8,CASRTGMEQFF
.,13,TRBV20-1,CSARGPHNTEAFF
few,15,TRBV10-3,CAISDAGLSNTEAFF
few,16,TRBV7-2,CASSLALLGGGNTIYF
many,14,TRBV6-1,CASLERWGNTEAFF
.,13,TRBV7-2,CASSLVKGQPQHF
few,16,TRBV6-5,CASSLIGFEGITEASF
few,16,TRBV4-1,CASSQGRTAGDVEQYF
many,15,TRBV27,CASSPSGWGDNEQFF
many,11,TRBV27,CASRHTGELFF
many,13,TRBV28,CASSLGTLYEQYF
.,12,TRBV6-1,CASSRTGTGYTF
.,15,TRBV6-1,CAISGQGGNTGELFF
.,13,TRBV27,CAISAGAGYSYTF
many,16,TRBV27,CASSQLGFANTGELFF
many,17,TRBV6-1,CASRLQGGIAGANVLTF
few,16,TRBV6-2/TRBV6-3,CASSLGVGAPSYEQYF
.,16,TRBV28,CASSPIPGQEHYEQYF
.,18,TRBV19,CASSQSAGQRYSNQPQHF
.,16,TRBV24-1,CATSDLDLARTDTQYF
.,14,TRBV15,CATSMEPTYYEQYF
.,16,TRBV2,CASRDLGGWSNQPQHF
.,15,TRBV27,CASTSRLDLIKELFF
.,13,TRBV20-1,CSAPTGWGTEAFF
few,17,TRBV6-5,CASSRTSGRLSYNEQFF
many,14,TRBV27,CASSLSRFKNIQYF
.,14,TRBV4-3,CASSQASGVPEQYF
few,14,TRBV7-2,CASSFTGHDTEAFF
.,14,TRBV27,CASSEVLASYEQYF
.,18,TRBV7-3,CASSLFHKPLAGVYEQYF
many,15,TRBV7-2,CASSLVQGKNYGYTF